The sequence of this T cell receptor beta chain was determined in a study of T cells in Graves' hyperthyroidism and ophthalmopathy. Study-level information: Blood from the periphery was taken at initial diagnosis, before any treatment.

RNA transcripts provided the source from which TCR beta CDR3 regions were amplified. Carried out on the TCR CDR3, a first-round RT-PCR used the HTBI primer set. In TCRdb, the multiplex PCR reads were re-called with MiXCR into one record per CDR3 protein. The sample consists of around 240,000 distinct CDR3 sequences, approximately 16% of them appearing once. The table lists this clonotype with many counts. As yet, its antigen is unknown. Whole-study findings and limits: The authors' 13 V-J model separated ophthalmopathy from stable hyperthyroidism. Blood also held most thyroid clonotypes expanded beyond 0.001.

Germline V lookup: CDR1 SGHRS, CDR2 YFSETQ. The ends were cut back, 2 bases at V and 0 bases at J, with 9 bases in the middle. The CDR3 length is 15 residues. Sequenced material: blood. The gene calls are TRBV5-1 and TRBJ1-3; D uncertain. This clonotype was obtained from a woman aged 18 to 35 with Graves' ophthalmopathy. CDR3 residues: CASSFGTNSGNTIYF. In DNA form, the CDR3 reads TGCGCCAGCAGCTTCGGAACCAACTCTGGAAACACCATATATTTT.